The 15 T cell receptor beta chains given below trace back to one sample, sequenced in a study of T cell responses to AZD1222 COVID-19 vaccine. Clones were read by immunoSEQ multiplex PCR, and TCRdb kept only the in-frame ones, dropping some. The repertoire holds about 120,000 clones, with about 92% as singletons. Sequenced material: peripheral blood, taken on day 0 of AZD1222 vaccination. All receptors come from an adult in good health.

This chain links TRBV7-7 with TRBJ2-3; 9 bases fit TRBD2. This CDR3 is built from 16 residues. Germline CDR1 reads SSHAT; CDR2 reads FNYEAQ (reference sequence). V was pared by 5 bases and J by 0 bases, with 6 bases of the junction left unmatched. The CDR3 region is CASSPLAGGSTDTQYF. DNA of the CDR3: TGTGCCAGCAGCCCTTTGGCGGGGGGGAGCACAGATACGCAGTATTTT.

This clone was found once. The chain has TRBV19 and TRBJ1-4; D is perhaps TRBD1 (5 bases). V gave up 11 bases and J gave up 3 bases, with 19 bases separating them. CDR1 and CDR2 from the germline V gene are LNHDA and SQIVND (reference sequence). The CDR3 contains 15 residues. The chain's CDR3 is CASVSEWGPNEKLFF. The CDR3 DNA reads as TGTGCCTCCGTTTCGGAGTGGGGACCTAATGAAAAACTGTTTTTT.

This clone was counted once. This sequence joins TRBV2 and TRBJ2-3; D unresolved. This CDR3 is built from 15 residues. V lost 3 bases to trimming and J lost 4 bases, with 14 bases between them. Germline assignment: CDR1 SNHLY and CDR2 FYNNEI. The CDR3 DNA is TGTGCCAGCAGTGATCCAGGCGCACACCCAGATACGCAGTATTTT. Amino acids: CASSDPGAHPDTQYF.

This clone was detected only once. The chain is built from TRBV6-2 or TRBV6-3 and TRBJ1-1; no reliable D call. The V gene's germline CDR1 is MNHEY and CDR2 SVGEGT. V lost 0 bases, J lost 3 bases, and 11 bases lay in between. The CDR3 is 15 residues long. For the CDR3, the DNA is TGTGCCAGCAGTTACTCGTTAACTAGGCACACTGAAGCTTTCTTT. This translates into CASSYSLTRHTEAFF.

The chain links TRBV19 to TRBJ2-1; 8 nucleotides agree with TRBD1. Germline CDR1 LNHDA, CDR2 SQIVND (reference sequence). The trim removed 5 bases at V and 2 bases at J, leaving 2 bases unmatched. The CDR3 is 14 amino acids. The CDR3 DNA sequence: TGTGCCAGTAGTGCGACAGGGGCCTACAATGAGCAGTTCTTC. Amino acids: CASSATGAYNEQFF. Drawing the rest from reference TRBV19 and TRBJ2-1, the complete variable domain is DGGITQSPKYLFRKEGQNVTLSCEQNLNHDAMYWYRQDPGQGLRLIYYSQIVNDFQKGDIAEGYSVSREKKESFPLTVTSAQKNPTAFYLCASSATGAYNEQFFGPGTRLTVL.

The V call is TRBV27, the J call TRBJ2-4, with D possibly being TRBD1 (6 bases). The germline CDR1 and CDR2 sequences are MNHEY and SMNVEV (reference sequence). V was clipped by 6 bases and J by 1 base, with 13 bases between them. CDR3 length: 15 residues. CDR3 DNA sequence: TGTGCCAGCAGAAGCAGGGGTAGGGCCAAAAACATTCAGTACTTC. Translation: CASRSRGRAKNIQYF.

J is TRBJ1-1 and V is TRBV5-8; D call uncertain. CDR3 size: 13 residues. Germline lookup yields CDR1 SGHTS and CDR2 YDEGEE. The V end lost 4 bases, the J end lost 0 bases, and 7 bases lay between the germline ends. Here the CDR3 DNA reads TGTGCCAGCAGCGTAGCTATGAACACTGAAGCTTTCTTT. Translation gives CASSVAMNTEAFF.

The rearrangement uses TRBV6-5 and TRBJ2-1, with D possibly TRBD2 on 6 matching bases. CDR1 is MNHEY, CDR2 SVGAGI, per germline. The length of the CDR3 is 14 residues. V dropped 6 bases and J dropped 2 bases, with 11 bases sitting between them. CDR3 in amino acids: CASSYGEAYNEQFF. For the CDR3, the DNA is TGTGCCAGCAGCTATGGGGAGGCCTACAATGAGCAGTTCTTC.

Here the CDR3 reads CASSLYRMNVTEAFF. Written as DNA, the CDR3 is TGCGCCAGCAGCCTGTACAGGATGAACGTCACTGAAGCTTTCTTT. This chain uses TRBV4-1 with TRBJ1-1; tentatively, D is TRBD1 (5 bases). CDR3 length: 15 amino acids. In germline, CDR1 is MGHRA, CDR2 YSYEKL. Trimming stripped 4 bases from V and 4 bases from J, with 16 bases between.

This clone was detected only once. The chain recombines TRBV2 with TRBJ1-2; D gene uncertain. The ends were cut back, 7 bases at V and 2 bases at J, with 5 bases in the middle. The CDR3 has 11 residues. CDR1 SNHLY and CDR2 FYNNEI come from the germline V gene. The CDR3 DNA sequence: TGTGCCAGCACAAACAACTATGGCTACACCTTC. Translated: CASTNNYGYTF.

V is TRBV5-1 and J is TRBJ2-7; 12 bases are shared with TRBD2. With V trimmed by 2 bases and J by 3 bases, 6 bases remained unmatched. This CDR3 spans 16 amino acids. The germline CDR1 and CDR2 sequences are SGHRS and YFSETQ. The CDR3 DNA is TGCGCCAGCAGCTTTTCTAGCGGGGGGGCGGGCTACGAGCAGTACTTC. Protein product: CASSFSSGGAGYEQYF.

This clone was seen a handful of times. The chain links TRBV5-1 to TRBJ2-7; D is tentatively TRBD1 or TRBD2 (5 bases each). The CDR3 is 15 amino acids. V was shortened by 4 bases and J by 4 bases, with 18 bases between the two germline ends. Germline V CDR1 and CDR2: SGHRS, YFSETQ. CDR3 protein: CASSADGTLFYEQYF. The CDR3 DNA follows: TGCGCCAGCAGCGCCGACGGGACCCTGTTTTACGAGCAGTACTTC.

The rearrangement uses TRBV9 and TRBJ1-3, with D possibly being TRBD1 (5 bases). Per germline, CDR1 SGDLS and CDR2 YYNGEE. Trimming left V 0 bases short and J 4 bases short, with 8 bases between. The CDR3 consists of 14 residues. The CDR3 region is CASSVDQGGNTIYF. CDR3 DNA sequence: TGTGCCAGCAGCGTAGATCAGGGCGGAAACACCATATATTTT.

CDR3 DNA: TGTGCCAGCAGCTTAGTGGGGAAGCGGGGGGACTCCTACAATGAGCAGTTCTTC. It codes for CASSLVGKRGDSYNEQFF. This chain uses TRBV7-9 with TRBJ2-1, with TRBD2 matching 9 bases. The CDR3 runs to 18 residues. The germline gives CDR1 SEHNR, CDR2 FQNEAQ (reference sequence). V lost 1 base and J lost 0; bases outside the gene matches: 7.

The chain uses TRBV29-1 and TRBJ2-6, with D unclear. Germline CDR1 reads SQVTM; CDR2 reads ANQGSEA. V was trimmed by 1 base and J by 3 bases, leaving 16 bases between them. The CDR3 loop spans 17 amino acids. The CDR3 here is CSVEVRLIENGANVLTF. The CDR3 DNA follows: TGCAGCGTTGAAGTCAGGCTAATCGAAAATGGGGCCAACGTCCTGACTTTC.